The 10 T cell receptor beta chains presented below share a single source sample, sequenced in a study of cytomegalovirus exposure and HLA in healthy donors. TCRdb's copy holds only in-frame clones and misses some; the assay was immunoSEQ multiplex PCR. The sample has some 100,000 clones, roughly 86% seen once. The sequenced material came from PBMCs. These receptors came from a woman aged 18-29 years in good health and CMV-seronegative.

CDR3 in amino acids: CSVETSTSGGKQFF. The CDR3 DNA reads TGCAGCGTTGAAACTAGCACCTCAGGGGGTAAGCAGTTCTTC. V is TRBV29-1 and J is TRBJ2-1, with D possibly matching TRBD1 (7 bases). The CDR3 is made up of 14 amino acids. CDR1 is SQVTM, CDR2 ANQGSEA, per germline. V was pared by 2 bases and J by 11 bases, with 19 bases between.

V usage is TRBV5-1 and J usage is TRBJ2-5; 10 bases line up with TRBD1. Germline V gene data show CDR1 as SGHRS and CDR2 as YFSETQ. With 4 bases clipped from V and 1 base from J, the junction kept 7 bases outside the gene matches. This CDR3 region has 16 residues. DNA for the CDR3: TGCGCCAGCAGCAAGGGACAGGGGAACCTCCAAGAGACCCAGTACTTC. It translates to CASSKGQGNLQETQYF.

The chain employs TRBV6-5 and TRBJ2-5; 9 bases match TRBD2. Germline V gives CDR1 MNHEY, CDR2 SVGAGI. The CDR3 sequence is 14 residues long. Trimming at V came to 6 bases and at J to 1 base, leaving 3 bases not matched to a gene. CDR3 loop: CASSQGLAQETQYF. The DNA for the CDR3 is TGTGCCAGCAGCCAGGGACTAGCCCAAGAGACCCAGTACTTC.

The rearrangement joins TRBV5-1 to TRBJ1-2; D call uncertain. Germline-derived CDR1 and CDR2 are SGHRS and YFSETQ. V shed 5 bases and J shed 6 bases, with 20 bases lying between them. The CDR3 consists of 15 residues. The CDR3 DNA is TGCGCCAGCAGAGTTGGAGGGCTTGATTGGGATGGCTACACCTTC. Amino acids: CASRVGGLDWDGYTF. The full variable domain, rest sourced from reference TRBV5-1 and TRBJ1-2, is KAGVTQTPRYLIKTRGQQVTLSCSPISGHRSVSWYQQTPGQGLQFLFEYFSETQRNKGNFPGRFSGRQFSNSRSEMNVSTLELGDSALYLCASRVGGLDWDGYTFGSGTRLTVV.

The chain links TRBV2 to TRBJ2-3; D possibly corresponds to TRBD1 (5 bases). CDR1 is SNHLY, CDR2 FYNNEI, per germline. The V end was cut by 10 bases, the J end by 3 bases, with 17 bases between. CDR3 length: 14 amino acids. The CDR3 reads CATLYRRTTDTQYF. In DNA form, the CDR3 reads TGTGCCACCCTTTACAGGCGTACAACAGATACGCAGTATTTT. Supplemented by reference TRBV2 and TRBJ2-3, the full variable domain reads EPEVTQTPSHQVTQMGQEVILRCVPISNHLYFYWYRQILGQKVEFLVSFYNNEISEKSEIFDDQFSVERPDGSNFTLKIRSTKLEDSAMYFCATLYRRTTDTQYFGPGTRLTVL.

The gene calls are TRBV29-1 and TRBJ2-3; 8 bases are a match to TRBD2. The CDR3 runs 14 residues. The germline V gene has CDR1 SQVTM and CDR2 ANQGSEA. Germline trimming cut 3 bases from V and 6 bases from J; bases unmatched to any gene: 8. CDR3 sequence (DNA): TGCAGCGTTGAGCGGGGGGCTTCAGGGGATACGCAGTATTTT. Translated, it gives CSVERGASGDTQYF.

The chain combines TRBV5-6 with TRBJ2-1, with D possibly TRBD1 on 6 matching bases. Germline V lookup: CDR1 SGHDT, CDR2 YYEEEE. The V gene lost 2 bases and the J gene lost 4 bases, with 13 bases spanning the gap. The CDR3 is 15 amino acids. The CDR3 loop reads CASSFHQGLYNEQFF. CDR3 DNA sequence: TGTGCCAGCAGCTTCCACCAGGGGCTATACAATGAGCAGTTCTTC.

The CDR3 sequence: CASSQEEGGGYNEQFF. CDR3 DNA sequence: TGCGCCAGCAGCCAAGAGGAAGGCGGGGGCTACAATGAGCAGTTCTTC. The chain employs TRBV4-1 and TRBJ2-1, with 7 bases aligning to TRBD2. The CDR3 totals 16 residues. The V and J ends lost 0 bases and 3 bases, in that order; junction bases with no gene match: 5. Germline V lookup: CDR1 MGHRA, CDR2 YSYEKL.

V usage is TRBV4-1 and J usage is TRBJ1-1; 7 bases fit TRBD1. Germline values: CDR1 MGHRA, CDR2 YSYEKL. The CDR3 spans 15 residues. The V segment lost 3 bases and the J segment 1 base; nucleotides outside the gene matches: 5. The CDR3 region has the DNA TGCGCCAGCAGCCATAAGACAGGGACGAACACTGAAGCTTTCTTT. Amino acids: CASSHKTGTNTEAFF.

The V gene is TRBV19, the J gene TRBJ2-3; 9 bases are shared with TRBD2. The V segment lost 4 bases and the J segment 4 bases; nucleotides outside the gene matches: 6. This CDR3 is 15 amino acids long. CDR1 and CDR2 from the germline V gene are LNHDA and SQIVND (reference sequence). This CDR3 reads CASSRGTSPPDTQYF. As DNA, the CDR3 is TGTGCCAGTAGTAGGGGGACTAGCCCCCCAGATACGCAGTATTTT. The entire variable domain, with the rest obtained from reference TRBV19 and TRBJ2-3, is as follows: DGGITQSPKYLFRKEGQNVTLSCEQNLNHDAMYWYRQDPGQGLRLIYYSQIVNDFQKGDIAEGYSVSREKKESFPLTVTSAQKNPTAFYLCASSRGTSPPDTQYFGPGTRLTVL.